Included here is one T cell receptor (beta chain) sequence, with context. The antigen remains unidentified. This CDR3 comprises 16 residues. V was pared by 5 bases and J by 4 bases, with 5 bases of the junction left unmatched. Germline V gene lookup returns CDR1 SGHTA and CDR2 FQGNSA. The sample belongs to a study of T cells after yellow fever vaccination. Study-wide results and caveats: Re-detected after boosting: most primary clones, about 96% of CD4 and under 90% of CD8.

TCRdb reprocessed the 5' RACE reads via MiXCR and lists one record per CDR3 protein. The sample holds a few hundred thousand distinct CDR3 sequences; over 4% are singletons and the top ten take about 22%. V and J are TRBV7-2 and TRBJ2-2; 12 bases agree with TRBD2. This TCR derives from a man between 18 and 35 years old who received the YFV17D yellow fever vaccine. This specimen consisted of PBMCs, obtained 5 days after the yellow fever booster vaccination. CDR3 coding DNA: TGTGCCAGCAGCCCACGGACTAGCGGGACCACCGGGGAGCTGTTTTTT. Translated, it gives CASSPRTSGTTGELFF.